Listed here is a single T cell receptor beta chain. Antigen: not known. The record originates from a study of molecular identifiers for immune sequencing clone quantification. Study-level points and caveats: Sharing of a barcode by identical TCR molecules could cause highly expanded clone sizes to be underestimated.

The bulk TCR libraries were made with methods described before and with listed TCR primers. Via MiXCR, TCRdb re-called the PCR reads, giving one row per CDR3 protein. There are about 640,000 distinct CDR3 sequences in the sample; 15% to 20% occur only once, and roughly 0.9% lies in the top ten. Looked up from germline, CDR1 is MGHRA and CDR2 is YSYEKL. CDR3 size: 16 residues. The V segment lost 0 bases and the J segment 4 bases; nucleotides outside the gene matches: 4. Naive CD8 libraries were made from 20,000 to 1,000,000 sorted cells, and they used 10%, 30% or 50% RNA. Sorted naive CD8 T cells were those defined as CD8+CD4-CCR7+CD45RA+.

Sequencing was performed on naive CD8+ T cells from blood, with Jurkat cell RNA spiked in. Indicated subset: FACS-sorted CD8+CD4-CCR7+CD45RA+ naive T cells. This TCR came from a human donor in good health. Some libraries in this study had Jurkat cell RNA spiked in. This chain connects TRBV4-1 to TRBJ1-2; 11 bases are a match to TRBD1. In DNA, the CDR3 is TGCGCCAGCAGCCAAGATCAAGGGACAGGGGGCTATGGCTACACCTTC. As protein: CASSQDQGTGGYGYTF.